The present T cell receptor beta chain was sequenced within a study of T cells after yellow fever vaccination. In germline, CDR1 is GTSNPN, CDR2 SVGIG (reference sequence). CDR3 length: 14 residues. On this clonotype itself: Its ends do not fully match the called genes, so a read error is possible.

TCRdb redid the calling of the 5' RACE reads with MiXCR, one entry per CDR3 protein. The table has 110,000 to 150,000 distinct CDR3 sequences, more than 6.5% seen once; the top ten hold over 0.55%. The TCR was taken from a man in his thirties or forties who received the YFV17D yellow fever vaccine. The sequencing used CD4+ T cells sorted from PBMCs, collected 10 days after the yellow fever booster vaccination. The chain uses TRBV30 and TRBJ1-5, with D hard to call. The CDR3 sequence is CAWSVRGGNQPQHF. Here the CDR3 DNA reads TGTGCCTGGAGTGTACGAGGAGGCAACCAGCCCCAGCATTTT.